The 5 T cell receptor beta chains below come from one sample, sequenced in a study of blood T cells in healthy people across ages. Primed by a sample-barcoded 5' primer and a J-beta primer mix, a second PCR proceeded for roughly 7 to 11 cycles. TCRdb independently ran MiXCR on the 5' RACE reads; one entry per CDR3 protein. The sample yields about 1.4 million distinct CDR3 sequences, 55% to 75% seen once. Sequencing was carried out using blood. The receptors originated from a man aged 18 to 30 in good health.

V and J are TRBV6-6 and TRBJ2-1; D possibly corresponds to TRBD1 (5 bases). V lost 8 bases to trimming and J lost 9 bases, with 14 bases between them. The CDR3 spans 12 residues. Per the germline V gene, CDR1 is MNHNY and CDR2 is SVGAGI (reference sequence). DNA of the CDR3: TGTGCCAGCCAAGCTCCCAGGGTTGAGCAGTTCTTC. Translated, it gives CASQAPRVEQFF.

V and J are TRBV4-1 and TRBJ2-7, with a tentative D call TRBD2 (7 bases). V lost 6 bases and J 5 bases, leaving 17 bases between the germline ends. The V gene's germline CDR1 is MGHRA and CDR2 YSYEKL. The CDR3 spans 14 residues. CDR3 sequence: CASRHPGEGNEQYF. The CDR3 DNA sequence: TGCGCCAGCAGGCATCCAGGGGAGGGGAACGAGCAGTACTTC.

DNA for the CDR3: TGTGCCAGCAGTTACCCTCGCGGAACCCAGTACTTC. It translates to CASSYPRGTQYF. The chain recombines TRBV6-5 with TRBJ2-5; D gene unclear. The V end lost 2 bases, the J end lost 8 bases, and 9 bases lay between the germline ends. Germline V gene data show CDR1 as MNHEY and CDR2 as SVGAGI. The CDR3 runs to 12 residues.

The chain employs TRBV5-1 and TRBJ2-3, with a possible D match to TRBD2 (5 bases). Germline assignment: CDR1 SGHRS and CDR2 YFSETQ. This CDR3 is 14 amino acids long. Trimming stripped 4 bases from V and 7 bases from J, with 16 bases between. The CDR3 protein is CASSDRDSMNTQYF. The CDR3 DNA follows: TGCGCCAGCAGCGACCGGGATTCTATGAATACGCAGTATTTT. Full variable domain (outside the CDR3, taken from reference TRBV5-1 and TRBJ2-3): KAGVTQTPRYLIKTRGQQVTLSCSPISGHRSVSWYQQTPGQGLQFLFEYFSETQRNKGNFPGRFSGRQFSNSRSEMNVSTLELGDSALYLCASSDRDSMNTQYFGPGTRLTVL.

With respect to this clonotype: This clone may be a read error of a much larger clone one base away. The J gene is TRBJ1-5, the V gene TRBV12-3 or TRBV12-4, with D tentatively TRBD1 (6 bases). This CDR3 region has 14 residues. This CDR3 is CASGLGGSNQPQHF. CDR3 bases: TGTGCCAGCGGTTTAGGGGGTAGCAATCAGCCCCAGCATTTT.